This T cell receptor (beta chain) derives from a study of blood T cells in healthy people across ages. Germline V gives CDR1 SQVTM, CDR2 ANQGSEA. V gave up 4 bases and J gave up 3 bases; unmatched junction bases: 8. There are 15 residues in the CDR3. General study findings and limits: Donors of long life had a larger count of naive CD4+ cells and greater diversity than aged donors. Estimated diversity that came from one million T cells was considered an underestimate.

The donors, healthy Caucasians from Russia, were aged about 6 to 100. Through a sample-barcoded 5' primer and a J-beta primer mix, a second PCR was run for about 6 to 11 cycles. One entry per CDR3 protein, called by TCRdb with MiXCR from the 5' RACE reads. Of 1.5 million to 2 million distinct CDR3 sequences in the sample, 28% are singletons; the top ten hold 7% to 9%. This clonotype was seen a handful of times. Its antigen is undetermined. Sequencing input: blood. The TCR comes from a woman in her twenties or thirties in good health. The J gene is TRBJ2-3, the V gene TRBV29-1, with 9 bases lining up with TRBD2. The CDR3 sequence: CSVGVAGGGTDTQYF. In DNA form, the CDR3 reads TGCAGCGTTGGAGTTGCGGGGGGGGGTACAGATACGCAGTATTTT.